Sequencing of this T cell receptor beta chain was carried out in a study of T-cell memory formation after mild COVID-19. Study results and caveats: Contracting clones, day 15 to 85, had balanced CD4/CD8, and later expanders favored CD4+. Whether day 37 second-wave clones are SARS-CoV-2-specific was not confirmed.

cDNA libraries for TCR alpha and TCR beta, carrying sample barcodes and UMIs, came from 5'RACE with constant-segment primers. A single record per CDR3 protein comes from TCRdb applying MiXCR to the 5' RACE reads. The sample comprises 200,000 to 250,000 distinct CDR3 sequences, roughly a tenth of which are singletons, and just over 3% rests with the top ten. Trimming took off 6 bases at V and 6 bases at J, with 12 bases between the two ends. The CDR3 runs 13 residues. Germline assignment: CDR1 SGHRS and CDR2 YFSETQ. This clonotype was found a few times. The antigen is unknown. The sequenced material came from PBMCs or a T cell subset sorted from them (not recorded which). This clonotype was obtained from a man younger than 30 who had mild COVID-19 (a few samples of this study predate the infection). Cell type and time point are not known. The chain joins TRBV5-1 to TRBJ2-2; D gene unclear. This CDR3 is CASKNSLAGELFF. The CDR3 DNA follows: TGCGCCAGCAAGAACAGTCTTGCCGGGGAGCTGTTTTTT.